These T cell receptor beta chains were read from a single sample in a study of control samples from healthy donors and cancer patients. Some clones are missing from TCRdb's copy, which holds only in-frame ones; the method was immunoSEQ multiplex PCR. Here the sample spans roughly 130,000 clones, approximately 90% being singletons. The sequencing sample was made of blood. The source of these receptors is a woman aged 25 to 39 in good health. Both conserved end residues are trimmed from each CDR3.

V	J	CDR3
TRBV27	TRBJ1-5	ASRSLGTGGDSNQPQH
TRBV7-9	TRBJ2-7	ASSLEESYEQY
TRBV30	TRBJ1-4	AWREGEKLF
TRBV10-3	TRBJ1-5	AISPGTGDQPQH
TRBV12-3/TRBV12-4	TRBJ1-2	ASSLVVDGYT
TRBV29-1	TRBJ1-5	SVADGANQPQH
TRBV7-3	TRBJ1-1	ASSLTPLTEAF
TRBV28	TRBJ2-7	ASSSSGAAPYEQY
TRBV24-1	TRBJ2-3	ATSDLAGAGDTQY
TRBV2	TRBJ2-7	ATGKGQGIYEQY
TRBV18	TRBJ1-6	ASSPPTGRNSPLH
TRBV7-7	TRBJ2-1	ASSLGIAGTYNEQF
TRBV5-6	TRBJ1-3	ASSLPVGPGNTIY
TRBV5-1	TRBJ2-7	ASSLYIRDSSYEQY
TRBV5-5	TRBJ2-3	ASSLGGGSTDTQY
TRBV7-2	TRBJ1-5	ASSLVPGSNQPQH
TRBV19	TRBJ1-2	ARDQEPTGWGYT
TRBV14	TRBJ1-1	ASSPDRLGAEAF
TRBV29-1	TRBJ1-5	SARTGESNQPQH
TRBV5-1	TRBJ2-5	ASSLDGAGGETQY
TRBV29-1	TRBJ1-1	SVEDLLTRQGPKAF
TRBV16	TRBJ2-7	ASSQKGLMSSYEQY
TRBV5-4	TRBJ2-3	ASSFAAMGRSTDTQY
TRBV2	TRBJ2-5	ASKRVPETQY
TRBV4-2	TRBJ2-3	ASSQGAASTDTQY
TRBV9	TRBJ1-1	ASSGGRTSQGEAF
TRBV5-1	TRBJ1-2	ASSFEGTYGYT
TRBV3-1/TRBV3-2	TRBJ1-1	ASSQEKGSTEAF
TRBV5-1	TRBJ2-7	ASSLAGGLAGGYSV
TRBV2	TRBJ2-3	ASLAASADTQY
TRBV2	TRBJ2-5	ASSEVFGETQY
TRBV10-3	TRBJ2-2	AISESAQGAANTGELF
TRBV20-1	TRBJ1-1	SADRGTEAF
TRBV11-1	TRBJ2-7	ASSRLAGGSYEQY
TRBV2	TRBJ2-7	ASSSTSGRANEQY
TRBV29-1	TRBJ1-5	SVATGFNQPQH
TRBV14	TRBJ2-7	ASSQEEPGEQY
TRBV7-2	TRBJ2-3	ASSLGGSGEADTQY
TRBV20-1	TRBJ2-3	SASSETGRTDTQY
TRBV18	TRBJ2-7	ASSPGGAGEGEQY
TRBV29-1	TRBJ1-2	SVQDGTRTGGYT